This T cell receptor (beta chain) is drawn from a study of post-analysis software for immune sequencing data. Study-wide background: Included courses were relapsing-remitting and secondary progressive multiple sclerosis; progressive-relapsing multiple sclerosis was also included.

With regard to this clonotype: Its antigen is still unknown.

Each TCR beta cDNA library carried unique molecular identifiers. There were about 1 to 10 million T cells, and roughly 0.5 million cDNA molecules came from them. Each CDR3 protein gets one entry after TCRdb re-called the PCR reads with MiXCR. The sample lists 740,000 or so distinct CDR3 sequences; about 50% were seen once. There are 16 residues in the CDR3. Overall study results and limits: With F measure, samples from one preparation batch clustered together strongly. Normalized Chao1 diversity was significantly reduced in patients versus controls. About five TRBV segments (TRBV5-6, TRBV5-1 and TRBV20-1 among them) occurred more frequently in patients than in controls.

Input material: blood. The rearrangement uses TRBV21-1 and TRBJ2-7; TRBD2 was called by the table and not checked on the DNA. TRBV21-1 is deemed a pseudogene. This TCR came from a girl aged 10-17 years with multiple sclerosis. CDR3 DNA: TGTGGCAGCAGCGTTCGGCTAGCGGGAGAGTCCTACGAGCAGTACTTC. It translates to CGSSVRLAGESYEQYF.